This entry describes one TCR beta chain. The CDR3 sequence is 11 residues long. V dropped 2 bases and J dropped 7 bases, with 6 bases sitting between them. Per the germline V gene, CDR1 is MDHEN and CDR2 is SYDVKM. In TCRdb, the RT-PCR reads were re-called with MiXCR into one record per CDR3 protein. Of about 680,000 distinct CDR3 sequences in the sample, approximately 14% were seen once. V gene TRBV28 combines with J gene TRBJ2-7, with D tentatively TRBD1 (5 bases). The sample comprised memory CD4+ T cells from blood. This receptor was identified in a female donor in good health, serving as a healthy control. The DNA for the CDR3 is TGTGCCAGCAGTTTAAACAGGGAGCAGTACTTC. Residues: CASSLNREQYF. The whole variable domain, filled in from reference TRBV28 and TRBJ2-7, reads DVKVTQSSRYLVKRTGEKVFLECVQDMDHENMFWYRQDPGLGLRLIYFSYDVKMKEKGDIPEGYSVSREKKERFSLILESASTNQTSMYLCASSLNREQYFGPGTRLTVT.